This T cell receptor beta chain was profiled in a study of CD8+CD57+ T cells in acquired aplastic anemia. Germline V gives CDR1 SQVTM, CDR2 ANQGSEA. Trimming took 6 bases from V and 0 from J, leaving 8 bases between them. This CDR3 is built from 12 residues. Genomic DNA acted as the template from which TCR beta VDJ combination and CDR3 sequence profiling were carried out. TCRdb reprocessed the reads with MiXCR, giving one entry per CDR3 protein. Here the sample spans roughly 190,000 distinct CDR3 sequences, about half being singletons. Source material: sorted CD4+, CD8+, or CD8+CD57+ T cells (not recorded which) from PBMCs. The rearrangement links TRBV29-1 to TRBJ1-2; D may be TRBD1 (5 bases). The TCR sequence derives from a human donor in good health, serving as a control. This CDR3 reads CSVGGANYGYTF. The CDR3 nucleotides are TGCAGCGTCGGGGGGGCTAACTATGGCTACACCTTC.